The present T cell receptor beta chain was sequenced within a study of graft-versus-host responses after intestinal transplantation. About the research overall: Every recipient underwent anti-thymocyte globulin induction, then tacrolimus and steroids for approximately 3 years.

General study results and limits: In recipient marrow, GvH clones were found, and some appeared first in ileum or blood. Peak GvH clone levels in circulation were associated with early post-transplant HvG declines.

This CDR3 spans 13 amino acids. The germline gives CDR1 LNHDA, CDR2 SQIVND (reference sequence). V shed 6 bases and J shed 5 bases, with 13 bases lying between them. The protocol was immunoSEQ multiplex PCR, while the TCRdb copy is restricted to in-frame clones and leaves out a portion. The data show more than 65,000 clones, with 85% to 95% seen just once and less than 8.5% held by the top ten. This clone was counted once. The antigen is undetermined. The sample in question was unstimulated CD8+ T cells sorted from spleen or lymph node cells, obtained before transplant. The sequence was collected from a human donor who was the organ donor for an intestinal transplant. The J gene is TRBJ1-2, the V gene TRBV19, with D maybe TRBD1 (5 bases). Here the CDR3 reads CASSTGLAYGYTF. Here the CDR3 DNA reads TGTGCCAGTAGCACGGGACTGGCTTATGGCTACACCTTC.